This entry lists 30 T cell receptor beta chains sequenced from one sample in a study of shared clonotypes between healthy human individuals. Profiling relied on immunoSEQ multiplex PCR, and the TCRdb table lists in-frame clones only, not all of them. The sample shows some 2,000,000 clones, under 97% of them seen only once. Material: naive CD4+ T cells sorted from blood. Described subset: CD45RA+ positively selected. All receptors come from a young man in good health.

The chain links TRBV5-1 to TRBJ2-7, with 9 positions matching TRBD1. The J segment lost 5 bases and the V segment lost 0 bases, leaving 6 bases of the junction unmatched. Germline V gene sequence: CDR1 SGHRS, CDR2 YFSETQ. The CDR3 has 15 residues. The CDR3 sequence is CASSLAVGQGDEQYF. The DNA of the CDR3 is TGCGCCAGCAGCTTGGCCGTGGGACAGGGTGACGAGCAGTACTTC.

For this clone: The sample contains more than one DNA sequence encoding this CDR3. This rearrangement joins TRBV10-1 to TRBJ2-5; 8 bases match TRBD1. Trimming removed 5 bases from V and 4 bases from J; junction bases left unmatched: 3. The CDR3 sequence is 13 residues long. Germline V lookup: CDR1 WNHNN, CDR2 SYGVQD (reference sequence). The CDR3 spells CASSLDRGETQYF. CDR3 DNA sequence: TGCGCCAGCAGTTTAGACAGGGGAGAGACCCAGTACTTC.

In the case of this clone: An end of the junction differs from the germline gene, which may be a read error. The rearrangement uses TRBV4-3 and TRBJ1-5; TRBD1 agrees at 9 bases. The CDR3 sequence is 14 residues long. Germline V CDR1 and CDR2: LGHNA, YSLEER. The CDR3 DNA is TGCGCCAGCAGCAAAGACAGGGGGGCTCAGCCCCAGCATTTT. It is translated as CASSKDRGAQPQHF.

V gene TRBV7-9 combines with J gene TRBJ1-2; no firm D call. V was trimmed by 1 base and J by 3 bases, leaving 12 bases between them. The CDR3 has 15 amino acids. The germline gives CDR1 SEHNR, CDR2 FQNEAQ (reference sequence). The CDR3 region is CASSLVRQEDYGYTF. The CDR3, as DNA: TGTGCCAGCAGCTTAGTTCGGCAGGAGGACTATGGCTACACCTTC.

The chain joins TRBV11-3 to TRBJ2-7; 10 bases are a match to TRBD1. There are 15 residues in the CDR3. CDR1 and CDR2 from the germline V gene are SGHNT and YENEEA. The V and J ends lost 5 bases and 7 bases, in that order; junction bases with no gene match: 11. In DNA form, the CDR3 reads TGTGCCAGCAGCACAGTGACAGGGGGCGCTGAGGAGCAGTACTTC. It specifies CASSTVTGGAEEQYF.

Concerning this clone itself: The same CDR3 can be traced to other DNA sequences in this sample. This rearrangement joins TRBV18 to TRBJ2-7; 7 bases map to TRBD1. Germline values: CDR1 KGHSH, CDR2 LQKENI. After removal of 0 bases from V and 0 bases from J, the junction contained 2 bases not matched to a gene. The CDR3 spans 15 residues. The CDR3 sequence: CASSPPTGSSYEQYF. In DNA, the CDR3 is TGTGCCAGCTCACCACCGACAGGGTCCTCCTACGAGCAGTACTTC.

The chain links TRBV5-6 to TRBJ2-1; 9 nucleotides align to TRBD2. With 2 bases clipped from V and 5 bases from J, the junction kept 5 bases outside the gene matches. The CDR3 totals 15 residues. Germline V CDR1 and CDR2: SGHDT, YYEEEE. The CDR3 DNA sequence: TGTGCCAGCAGCTTCACCCTAGCGGGGAACAATGAGCAGTTCTTC. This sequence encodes CASSFTLAGNNEQFF.

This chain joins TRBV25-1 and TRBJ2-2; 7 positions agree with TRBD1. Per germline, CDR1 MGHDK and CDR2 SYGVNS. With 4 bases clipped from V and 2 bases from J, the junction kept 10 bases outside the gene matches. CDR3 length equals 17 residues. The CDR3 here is CASSADTRQGNTGELFF. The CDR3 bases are TGTGCCAGCAGTGCCGATACGAGACAGGGAAACACCGGGGAGCTGTTTTTT.

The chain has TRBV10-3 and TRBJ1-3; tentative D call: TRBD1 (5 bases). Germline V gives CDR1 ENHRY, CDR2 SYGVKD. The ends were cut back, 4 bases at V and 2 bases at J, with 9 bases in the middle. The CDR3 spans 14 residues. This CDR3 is CAISGRQTGNTIYF. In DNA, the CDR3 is TGTGCCATCAGTGGGAGACAGACTGGAAACACCATATATTTT.

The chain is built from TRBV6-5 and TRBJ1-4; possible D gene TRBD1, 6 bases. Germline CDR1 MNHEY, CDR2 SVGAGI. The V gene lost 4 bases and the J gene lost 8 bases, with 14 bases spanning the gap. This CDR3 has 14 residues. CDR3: CASSFQGLGEKLFF. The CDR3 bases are TGTGCCAGCAGTTTTCAGGGGTTGGGGGAAAAACTGTTTTTT.

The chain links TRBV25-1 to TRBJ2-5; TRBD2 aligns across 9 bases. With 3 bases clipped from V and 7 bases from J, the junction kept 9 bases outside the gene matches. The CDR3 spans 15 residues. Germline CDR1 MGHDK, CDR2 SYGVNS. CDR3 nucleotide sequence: TGTGCCAGCAGTGACCCAACCAAGCGGGAGGCGACCCAGTACTTC. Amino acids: CASSDPTKREATQYF.

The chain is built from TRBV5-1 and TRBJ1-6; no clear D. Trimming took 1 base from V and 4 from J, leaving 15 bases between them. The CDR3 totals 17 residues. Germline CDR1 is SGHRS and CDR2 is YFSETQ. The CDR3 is CASSLTTAGGYNSPLHF. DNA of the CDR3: TGCGCCAGCAGCTTGACAACAGCCGGTGGATATAATTCACCCCTCCACTTT.

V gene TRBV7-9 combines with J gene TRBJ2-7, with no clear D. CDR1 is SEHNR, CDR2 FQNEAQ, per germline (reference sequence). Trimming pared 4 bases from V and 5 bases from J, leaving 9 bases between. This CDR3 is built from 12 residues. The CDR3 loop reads CASSSDSHEQYF. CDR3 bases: TGTGCCAGCAGCTCCGATTCGCACGAGCAGTACTTC. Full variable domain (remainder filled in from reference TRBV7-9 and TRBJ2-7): DTGVSQNPRHKITKRGQNVTFRCDPISEHNRLYWYRQTLGQGPEFLTYFQNEAQLEKSRLLSDRFSAERPKGSFSTLEIQRTEQGDSAMYLCASSSDSHEQYFGPGTRLTVT.

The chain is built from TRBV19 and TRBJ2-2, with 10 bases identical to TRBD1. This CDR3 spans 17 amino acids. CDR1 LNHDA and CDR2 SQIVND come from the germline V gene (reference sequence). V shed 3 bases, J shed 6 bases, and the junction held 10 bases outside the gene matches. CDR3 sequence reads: CASSIGGRDRGAGELFF. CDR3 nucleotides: TGTGCCAGTAGTATCGGGGGTCGGGACAGGGGCGCCGGGGAGCTGTTTTTT.

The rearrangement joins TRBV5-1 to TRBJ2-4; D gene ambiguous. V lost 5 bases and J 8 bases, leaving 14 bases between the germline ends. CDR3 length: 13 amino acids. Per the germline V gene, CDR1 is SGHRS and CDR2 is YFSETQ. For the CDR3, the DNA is TGCGCCAGCAGTCAGGACGGAAGAGACATTCAGTACTTC. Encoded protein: CASSQDGRDIQYF.

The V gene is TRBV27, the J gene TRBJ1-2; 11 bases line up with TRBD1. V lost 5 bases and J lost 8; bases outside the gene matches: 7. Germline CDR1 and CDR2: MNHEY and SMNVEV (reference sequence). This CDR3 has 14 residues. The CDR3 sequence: CASSQTGTGGGYTF. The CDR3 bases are TGTGCCAGCAGTCAAACCGGGACAGGGGGAGGCTACACCTTC.

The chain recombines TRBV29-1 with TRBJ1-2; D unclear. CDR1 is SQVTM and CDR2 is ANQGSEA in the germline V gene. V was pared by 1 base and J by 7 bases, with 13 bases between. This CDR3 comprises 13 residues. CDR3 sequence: CSVEGAGWGGYTF. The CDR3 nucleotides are TGCAGCGTTGAAGGGGCGGGATGGGGTGGCTACACCTTC.

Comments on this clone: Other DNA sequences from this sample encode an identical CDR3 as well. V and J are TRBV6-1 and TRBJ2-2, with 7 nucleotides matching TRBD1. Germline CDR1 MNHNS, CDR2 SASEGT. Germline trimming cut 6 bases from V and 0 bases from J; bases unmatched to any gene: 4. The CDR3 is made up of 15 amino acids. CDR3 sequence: CASSRDSANTGELFF. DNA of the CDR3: TGTGCCAGCAGCAGGGACAGCGCGAACACCGGGGAGCTGTTTTTT.

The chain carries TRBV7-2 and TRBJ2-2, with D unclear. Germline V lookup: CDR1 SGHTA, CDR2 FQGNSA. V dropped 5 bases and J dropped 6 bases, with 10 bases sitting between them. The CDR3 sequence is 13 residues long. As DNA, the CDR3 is TGTGCCAGCAGCACACGGAAGTCCGGGGAGCTGTTTTTT. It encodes CASSTRKSGELFF.

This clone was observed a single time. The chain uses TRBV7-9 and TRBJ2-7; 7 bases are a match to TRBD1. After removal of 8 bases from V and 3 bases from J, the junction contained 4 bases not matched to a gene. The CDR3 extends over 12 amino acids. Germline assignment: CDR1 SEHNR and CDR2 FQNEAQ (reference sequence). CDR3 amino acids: CASQRDSYEQYF. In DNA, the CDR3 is TGTGCCAGCCAACGGGACAGCTACGAGCAGTACTTC.

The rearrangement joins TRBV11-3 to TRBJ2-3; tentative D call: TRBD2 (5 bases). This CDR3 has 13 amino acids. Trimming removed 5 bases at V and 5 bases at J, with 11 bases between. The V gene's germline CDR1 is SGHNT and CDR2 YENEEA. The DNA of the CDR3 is TGTGCCAGCAGCCCAATACGGGGAGATACGCAGTATTTT. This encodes CASSPIRGDTQYF. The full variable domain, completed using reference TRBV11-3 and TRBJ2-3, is EAGVVQSPRYKIIEKKQPVAFWCNPISGHNTLYWYLQNLGQGPELLIRYENEEAVDDSQLPKDRFSAERLKGVDSTLKIQPAELGDSAVYLCASSPIRGDTQYFGPGTRLTVL.

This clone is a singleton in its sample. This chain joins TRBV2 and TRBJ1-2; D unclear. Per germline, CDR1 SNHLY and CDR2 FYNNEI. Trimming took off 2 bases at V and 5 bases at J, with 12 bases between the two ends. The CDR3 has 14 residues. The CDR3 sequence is CASSEFGETYGYTF. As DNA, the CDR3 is TGTGCCAGCAGTGAATTCGGGGAAACGTATGGCTACACCTTC.

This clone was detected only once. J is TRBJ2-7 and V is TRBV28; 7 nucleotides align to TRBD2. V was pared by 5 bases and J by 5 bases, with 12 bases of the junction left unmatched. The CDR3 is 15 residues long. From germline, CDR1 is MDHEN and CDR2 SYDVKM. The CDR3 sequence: CASSPAQLGGDEQYF. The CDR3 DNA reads TGTGCCAGCAGTCCGGCACAGCTTGGGGGGGACGAGCAGTACTTC.

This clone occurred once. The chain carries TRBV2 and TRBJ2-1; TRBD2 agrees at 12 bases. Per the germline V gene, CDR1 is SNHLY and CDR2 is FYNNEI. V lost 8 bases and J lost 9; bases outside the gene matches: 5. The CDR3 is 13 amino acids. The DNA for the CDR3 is TGTGCCAGCTCTAGCGGGAGGGCCCTTGAGCAGTTCTTC. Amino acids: CASSSGRALEQFF.

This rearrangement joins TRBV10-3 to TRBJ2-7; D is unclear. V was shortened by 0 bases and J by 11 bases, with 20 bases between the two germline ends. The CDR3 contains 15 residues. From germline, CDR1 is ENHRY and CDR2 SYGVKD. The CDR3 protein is CAISESPLPTPLEYF. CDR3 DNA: TGTGCCATCAGTGAGTCGCCTCTCCCCACACCCTTGGAGTACTTC.

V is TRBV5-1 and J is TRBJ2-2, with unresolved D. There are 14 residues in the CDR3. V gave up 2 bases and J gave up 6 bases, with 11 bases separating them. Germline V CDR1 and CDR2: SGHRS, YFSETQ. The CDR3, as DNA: TGCGCCAGCAGCTTAAGTCCCCTCCCCGGGGAGCTGTTTTTT. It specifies CASSLSPLPGELFF.

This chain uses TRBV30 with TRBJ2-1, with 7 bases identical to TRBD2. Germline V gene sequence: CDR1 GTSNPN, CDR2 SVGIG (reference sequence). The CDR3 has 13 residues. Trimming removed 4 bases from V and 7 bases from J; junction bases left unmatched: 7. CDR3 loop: CAWTGGGLNEQFF. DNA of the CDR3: TGTGCCTGGACAGGCGGGGGTCTAAATGAGCAGTTCTTC. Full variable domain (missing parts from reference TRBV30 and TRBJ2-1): SQTIHQWPATLVQPVGSPLSLECTVEGTSNPNLYWYRQAAGRGLQLLFYSVGIGQISSEVPQNLSASRPQDRQFILSSKKLLLSDSGFYLCAWTGGGLNEQFFGPGTRLTVL.

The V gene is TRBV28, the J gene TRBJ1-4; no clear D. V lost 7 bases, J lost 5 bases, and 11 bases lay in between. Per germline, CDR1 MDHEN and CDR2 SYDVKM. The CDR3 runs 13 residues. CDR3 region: CASMISGNEKLFF. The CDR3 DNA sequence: TGTGCCAGCATGATAAGCGGAAATGAAAAACTGTTTTTT.

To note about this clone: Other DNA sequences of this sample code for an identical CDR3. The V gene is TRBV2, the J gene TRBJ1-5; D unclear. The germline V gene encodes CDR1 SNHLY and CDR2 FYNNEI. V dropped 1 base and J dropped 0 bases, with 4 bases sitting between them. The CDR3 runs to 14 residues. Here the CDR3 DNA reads TGTGCCAGCAGTGAAGGGGATAGCAATCAGCCCCAGCATTTT. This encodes CASSEGDSNQPQHF.

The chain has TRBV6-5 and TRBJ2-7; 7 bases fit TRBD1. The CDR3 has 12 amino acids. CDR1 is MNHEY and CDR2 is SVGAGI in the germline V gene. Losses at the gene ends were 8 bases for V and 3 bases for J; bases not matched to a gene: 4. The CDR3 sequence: CASGDSRYEQYF. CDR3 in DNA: TGTGCCAGCGGGGACAGCCGCTACGAGCAGTACTTC.